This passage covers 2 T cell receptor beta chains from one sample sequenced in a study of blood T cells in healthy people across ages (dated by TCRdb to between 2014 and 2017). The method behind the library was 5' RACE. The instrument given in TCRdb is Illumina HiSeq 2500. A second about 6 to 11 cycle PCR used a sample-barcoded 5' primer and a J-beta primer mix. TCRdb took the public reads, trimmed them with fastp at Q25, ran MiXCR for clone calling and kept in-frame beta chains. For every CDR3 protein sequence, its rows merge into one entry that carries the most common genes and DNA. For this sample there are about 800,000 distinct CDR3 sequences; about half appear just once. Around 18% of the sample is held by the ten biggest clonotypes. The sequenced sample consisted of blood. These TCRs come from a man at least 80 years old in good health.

The CDR3 protein is CASSEVTGRADTQYF. The CDR3 coding sequence is TGTGCCAGCAGCGAAGTGACAGGGAGGGCAGATACGCAGTATTTT. This chain uses TRBV6-6 with TRBJ2-3, with D perhaps assigned TRBD1 or TRBD2 (7 bases each). V lost 6 bases and J 4 bases, leaving 17 bases between the germline ends. In germline, CDR1 is MNHNY, CDR2 SVGAGI (reference sequence). The CDR3 has 15 residues.

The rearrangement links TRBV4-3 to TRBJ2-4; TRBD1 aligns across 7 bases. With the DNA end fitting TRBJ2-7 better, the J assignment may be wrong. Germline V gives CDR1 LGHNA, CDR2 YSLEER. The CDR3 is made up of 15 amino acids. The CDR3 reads CASSQDGRGTYEQYF. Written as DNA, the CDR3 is TGCGCCAGCAGCCAAGATGGCAGGGGGACCTACGAGCAGTACTTC.